The 17 T cell receptor beta chains below come from one sample, sequenced in a study of beta chain features in type 1 diabetes. Since all of the isolated RNA was reverse transcribed, expressed TCRB transcripts were what got sequenced. The assay was immunoSEQ multiplex PCR, and TCRdb's table has in-frame clones only and misses some. Here the sample spans some 900,000 clones, 17% being singletons. Input material: naive CD4+ T cells from blood. The receptor set was obtained from a woman aged 18-29 years in good health.

This clone appeared a few times. The chain employs TRBV7-9 and TRBJ2-3; D gene unclear. Germline V lookup: CDR1 SEHNR, CDR2 FQNEAQ (reference sequence). The length of the CDR3 is 15 residues. V lost 5 bases to trimming and J lost 2 bases, with 14 bases between them. The CDR3 nucleotides read TGTGCCAGCAGCCCTCCGGCGGCTTCCACAGATACGCAGTATTTT. It yields the protein CASSPPAASTDTQYF.

This sequence joins TRBV5-1 and TRBJ2-7; 7 nucleotides line up with TRBD2. V dropped 0 bases and J dropped 7; count of bases not matched to a gene: 7. CDR3 size: 14 residues. The germline CDR1 and CDR2 sequences are SGHRS and YFSETQ. For the CDR3, the DNA is TGCGCCAGCAGCTTGGGGGTGACTAGCACAGAGCAGTACTTC. This gives the protein CASSLGVTSTEQYF. The full variable domain, completed using reference TRBV5-1 and TRBJ2-7, is KAGVTQTPRYLIKTRGQQVTLSCSPISGHRSVSWYQQTPGQGLQFLFEYFSETQRNKGNFPGRFSGRQFSNSRSEMNVSTLELGDSALYLCASSLGVTSTEQYFGPGTRLTVT.

This clone was seen once. This chain's CDR3 is CASSLAGVTDTQYF. Written as DNA, the CDR3 is TGTGCCAGCAGCCTAGCGGGAGTCACAGATACGCAGTATTTT. V is TRBV5-6 and J is TRBJ2-3; 10 bases are a match to TRBD2. Germline V lookup: CDR1 SGHDT, CDR2 YYEEEE. J lost 2 bases, V lost 4 bases, and 1 base had no gene match. The CDR3 has 14 residues.

The gene calls are TRBV18 and TRBJ1-1; D call uncertain. Deletions cut 3 bases from V and 7 bases from J, with 12 bases between. The CDR3 spans 13 residues. Germline V gene lookup returns CDR1 KGHSH and CDR2 LQKENI. In nucleotides, the CDR3 is TGTGCCAGCTCACCCCCGGCCGGGTATGAAGCTTTCTTT. This gives the protein CASSPPAGYEAFF.

This clone has a handful of counts. The chain combines TRBV6-5 with TRBJ2-5; D is ambiguous. The germline CDR1 and CDR2 sequences are MNHEY and SVGAGI. Trimming removed 7 bases at V and 1 base at J, with 10 bases between. This CDR3 region has 13 residues. This CDR3 is CASIRQTQETQYF. The CDR3, as DNA: TGTGCCAGCATCCGGCAGACCCAAGAGACCCAGTACTTC.

This clone was recorded a few times. The chain recombines TRBV5-4 with TRBJ2-7, with TRBD2 identical over 8 bases. CDR3 size: 16 residues. From germline, CDR1 is SGHNT and CDR2 YYREEE (reference sequence). Trimming took 0 bases from V and 2 from J; bases not matched to a gene: 7. The CDR3 sequence: CASSLDVSGSAYEQYF. The DNA for the CDR3 is TGTGCCAGCAGCTTGGATGTGAGCGGGAGTGCCTACGAGCAGTACTTC.

This clone has a handful of counts. This CDR3 is also generated by other DNA sequences in the sample. The rearrangement joins TRBV7-2 to TRBJ1-2; maybe TRBD1 (6 bases). The CDR3 covers 12 residues. The ends were cut back, 5 bases at V and 5 bases at J, with 9 bases in the middle. Germline V CDR1 and CDR2: SGHTA, FQGNSA. The CDR3 coding sequence is TGTGCCAGCAGCCTCGGGACATATGGCTACACCTTC. Translation gives CASSLGTYGYTF.

This clone showed up just a few times. The chain carries TRBV15 and TRBJ1-3; D might be TRBD1 (6 bases). Looked up from germline, CDR1 is LNHNV and CDR2 is YYDKDF (reference sequence). The CDR3 is made up of 15 amino acids. Trimming pared 5 bases from V and 1 base from J, leaving 12 bases between. The CDR3 DNA follows: TGTGCCACCAGCCCTCAGACAGGTTCTGGAAACACCATATATTTT. It translates to CATSPQTGSGNTIYF. Full variable domain (remainder filled in from reference TRBV15 and TRBJ1-3): DAMVIQNPRYQVTQFGKPVTLSCSQTLNHNVMYWYQQKSSQAPKLLFHYYDKDFNNEADTPDNFQSRRPNTSFCFLDIRSPGLGDTAMYLCATSPQTGSGNTIYFGEGSWLTVV.

This clone was observed a handful of times. This CDR3 is CASSVGYKTGGSETQYF. The CDR3 bases are TGTGCCAGCAGCGTAGGTTATAAAACAGGGGGGAGTGAGACCCAGTACTTC. The rearrangement joins TRBV9 to TRBJ2-5; TRBD1 agrees at 8 bases. The CDR3 loop spans 17 amino acids. The V and J ends lost 0 bases and 5 bases, in that order; junction bases with no gene match: 12. Germline loops: CDR1 SGDLS, CDR2 YYNGEE.

The table lists this clone with a few counts. The chain couples TRBV5-1 to TRBJ2-7; no definite D call. CDR3 length: 15 amino acids. V shed 2 bases and J shed 3 bases, with 15 bases lying between them. Per the germline V gene, CDR1 is SGHRS and CDR2 is YFSETQ. The CDR3 bases are TGCGCCAGCAGCTTCGACCCCCATAGGAACTACGAGCAGTACTTC. This encodes CASSFDPHRNYEQYF. The full variable domain, completed using reference TRBV5-1 and TRBJ2-7, is KAGVTQTPRYLIKTRGQQVTLSCSPISGHRSVSWYQQTPGQGLQFLFEYFSETQRNKGNFPGRFSGRQFSNSRSEMNVSTLELGDSALYLCASSFDPHRNYEQYFGPGTRLTVT.

The rearrangement uses TRBV4-2 and TRBJ2-1, with D unresolved. Germline V gene data show CDR1 as LGHNA and CDR2 as YNFKEQ. The CDR3 covers 14 residues. The V end was cut by 3 bases, the J end by 6 bases, with 12 bases between. The CDR3 region has the DNA TGTGCCAGCAGCCAGAGAAGAGGAGTCAATGAGCAGTTCTTC. It encodes CASSQRRGVNEQFF.

This clone was detected a few times. This chain links TRBV7-3 with TRBJ2-1, with TRBD2 matching 7 bases. Germline trimming cut 5 bases from V and 9 bases from J; bases unmatched to any gene: 7. CDR3 length equals 13 residues. Germline V gives CDR1 SGHTA, CDR2 FQGTGA. The CDR3: CASSPTSVSEQFF. The CDR3 DNA reads as TGTGCCAGCAGCCCAACTAGCGTGAGTGAGCAGTTCTTC.

Only a few counts were recorded for this clone. The V call is TRBV5-1, the J call TRBJ1-1; D is undetermined. Deletions cut 7 bases from V and 3 bases from J, with 16 bases between. The germline V gene encodes CDR1 SGHRS and CDR2 YFSETQ. This CDR3 has 14 amino acids. The CDR3 DNA sequence: TGCGCCAGCTACCTTGGCGGAGAATACACTGAAGCTTTCTTT. This sequence encodes CASYLGGEYTEAFF.

This clone was seen a handful of times. CDR3 in DNA: TGTGCCAGCAGAGCGGGACTAGCGGGAGTCGAGCAGTACTTC. Translation: CASRAGLAGVEQYF. The chain joins TRBV6-6 to TRBJ2-7; 14 nucleotides agree with TRBD2. Germline values: CDR1 MNHNY, CDR2 SVGAGI (reference sequence). The J segment lost 6 bases and the V segment lost 6 bases, leaving 4 bases of the junction unmatched. The CDR3 spans 14 residues.

This chain joins TRBV7-8 and TRBJ2-3; TRBD2 matches at 7 bases. The CDR3 totals 16 residues. V shed 4 bases and J 1 base; nucleotides not matched to a gene: 8. Germline V gene data show CDR1 as SGHVS and CDR2 as FQNEAQ. The CDR3 reads CASSYPGLLGTDTQYF. The CDR3 DNA reads as TGTGCCAGCAGCTACCCGGGACTACTAGGCACAGATACGCAGTATTTT.

This clone was found a few times. The V gene is TRBV6-4, the J gene TRBJ1-1; D is unresolved. CDR1 and CDR2 (germline): MRHNA, SNTAGT. Trimming cost V 4 bases and J 0 bases, with 6 bases left between them. This CDR3 is built from 13 residues. The CDR3 is CASSAQMNTEAFF. Here the CDR3 DNA reads TGTGCCAGCAGTGCTCAGATGAACACTGAAGCTTTCTTT.

The rearrangement links TRBV7-9 to TRBJ1-1, with 8 nucleotides matching TRBD1. The germline V gene has CDR1 SEHNR and CDR2 FQNEAQ (reference sequence). After removal of 5 bases from V and 5 bases from J, the junction contained 7 bases not matched to a gene. The CDR3 runs to 14 residues. This CDR3 reads CASSNQGAGTEAFF. In DNA form, the CDR3 reads TGTGCCAGCAGCAATCAGGGGGCAGGAACTGAAGCTTTCTTT.